The 19 T cell receptor beta chains listed next were all sequenced from one sample in a study of shared T cell receptors in the human thymus. Using immunoSEQ multiplex PCR, the repertoire was profiled, and TCRdb retains in-frame clones only, with some absent. The sample consists of hundreds of thousands of clones, more than 70% of them appearing once. The same specimen was also included in a second study, on human thymus T cells.

The sample consisted of thymocytes. Every receptor here comes from a boy younger than two with a congenital heart defect.

This clone was detected only a few times. The rearrangement uses TRBV28 and TRBJ2-7; D is perhaps TRBD1 (5 bases). V was shortened by 3 bases and J by 2 bases, with 17 bases between the two germline ends. The CDR3 totals 16 residues. CDR1 and CDR2 from the germline V gene are MDHEN and SYDVKM. As DNA, the CDR3 is TGTGCCAGCAGTTTGTTTGGTAGGGGTGCCACCTACGAGCAGTACTTC. Translating it yields CASSLFGRGATYEQYF. The full variable domain, completed using reference TRBV28 and TRBJ2-7, is DVKVTQSSRYLVKRTGEKVFLECVQDMDHENMFWYRQDPGLGLRLIYFSYDVKMKEKGDIPEGYSVSREKKERFSLILESASTNQTSMYLCASSLFGRGATYEQYFGPGTRLTVT.

The chain is built from TRBV11-3 and TRBJ1-4; the match to TRBD1 covers 8 bases. There are 15 residues in the CDR3. Trimming at V came to 5 bases and at J to 5 bases, leaving 7 bases not matched to a gene. Germline V CDR1 and CDR2: SGHNT, YENEEA. CDR3 bases: TGTGCCAGCAGCCGTATCGGACAGGGAAATGAAAAACTGTTTTTT. Amino acids: CASSRIGQGNEKLFF.

This chain joins TRBV30 and TRBJ2-7; 12 nucleotides agree with TRBD1. After removal of 0 bases from V and 2 bases from J, the junction contained 23 bases not matched to a gene. The CDR3 is made up of 22 amino acids. Germline CDR1 and CDR2: GTSNPN and SVGIG (reference sequence). As DNA, the CDR3 is TGTGCCTGGAGTGTAACGGAGAGGGGTCGGCGAGCGTGGGACAGGGGGCCCTACGAGCAGTACTTC. This sequence encodes CAWSVTERGRRAWDRGPYEQYF.

This chain connects TRBV27 to TRBJ2-2; D is uncertain. Germline CDR1 is MNHEY and CDR2 is SMNVEV (reference sequence). With 4 bases removed from V and 5 bases from J, the gap between germline ends came to 8 bases. CDR3 length: 13 residues. CDR3 nucleotide sequence: TGTGCCAGCAGTTGGCAGGTTACCGGGGAGCTGTTTTTT. Its translation is CASSWQVTGELFF.

The chain links TRBV13 to TRBJ2-7; TRBD2 aligns across 11 bases. This CDR3 region has 17 residues. Losses at the gene ends were 4 bases for V and 2 bases for J; bases not matched to a gene: 10. Germline values: CDR1 PRHDT, CDR2 FYEKMQ (reference sequence). The CDR3 nucleotides read TGTGCCAGCAGCTCAACATCGACTAGCGGGACCCCCTACGAGCAGTACTTC. Translation gives CASSSTSTSGTPYEQYF.

The rearrangement links TRBV19 to TRBJ2-5, with TRBD1 matching 10 bases. Germline values: CDR1 LNHDA, CDR2 SQIVND (reference sequence). Trimming at V came to 3 bases and at J to 5 bases, leaving 6 bases not matched to a gene. This CDR3 spans 15 amino acids. DNA for the CDR3: TGTGCCAGTAGTATTGGGGACAGGGGTGACGAGACCCAGTACTTC. Amino acid sequence: CASSIGDRGDETQYF.

The V gene is TRBV19, the J gene TRBJ1-1, with 9 bases fitting TRBD1. The CDR3 is 18 residues long. Trimming cost V 5 bases and J 0 bases; bases outside gene matches: 13. Germline lookup yields CDR1 LNHDA and CDR2 SQIVND (reference sequence). CDR3 sequence reads: CASSPRTGEDGMNTEAFF. In DNA form, the CDR3 reads TGTGCCAGTAGTCCCCGGACAGGGGAGGATGGGATGAACACTGAAGCTTTCTTT.

This chain links TRBV9 with TRBJ2-3; TRBD2 might be the D (5 bases). The germline V gene encodes CDR1 SGDLS and CDR2 YYNGEE. The V end was cut by 2 bases, the J end by 6 bases, with 19 bases between. The CDR3 sequence is 16 residues long. DNA for the CDR3: TGTGCCAGCAGCGTCTTCCTAGCCCCCTCCGAGGATACGCAGTATTTT. Encoded protein: CASSVFLAPSEDTQYF.

This clone was found a few times. The junction and the germline gene differ at one end; a read error may be behind it. J is TRBJ2-3 and V is TRBV27; D uncertain. Germline V CDR1 and CDR2: MNHEY, SMNVEV (reference sequence). This CDR3 has 11 amino acids. CDR3 nucleotides: TGTGCCAGCGGTTTCGCAGATACGCAGTATTTT. Translating gives CASGFADTQYF.

V usage is TRBV2 and J usage is TRBJ2-5; possible D gene TRBD2, 5 bases. V was pared by 7 bases and J by 5 bases, with 17 bases between. The CDR3 runs 14 residues. Germline V gives CDR1 SNHLY, CDR2 FYNNEI. CDR3 nucleotide sequence: TGTGCCAGCACCGGACGGGAAAGATATGAGACCCAGTACTTC. The encoded protein is CASTGRERYETQYF.

The gene calls are TRBV6-1 and TRBJ2-1; 8 bases are shared with TRBD2. This CDR3 comprises 12 residues. Germline V gives CDR1 MNHNS, CDR2 SASEGT. V gave up 10 bases and J gave up 7 bases; unmatched junction bases: 6. CDR3: CATPKRENEQFF. The CDR3 DNA reads as TGTGCCACCCCCAAGCGGGAGAATGAGCAGTTCTTC.

The chain combines TRBV5-1 with TRBJ2-5; D is perhaps TRBD1 (5 bases). TRBJ2-7 explains the end of the DNA better; the J call may be wrong. The CDR3 totals 13 residues. Germline V gene sequence: CDR1 SGHRS, CDR2 YFSETQ. CDR3 bases: TGCGCCAGCAGCTTGTGGACACCCTACGAGCAGTACTTC. Protein: CASSLWTPYEQYF.

This clone is a singleton in its sample. This chain connects TRBV4-1 to TRBJ2-3; 7 bases fit TRBD2. Germline V gene lookup returns CDR1 MGHRA and CDR2 YSYEKL. V shed 6 bases and J 4 bases; nucleotides not matched to a gene: 22. The CDR3 totals 19 residues. CDR3 DNA: TGCGCCAGCAGGGGGGGGGATTTCGGCGCACACGGGGCGTCAGATACGCAGTATTTT. Translation: CASRGGDFGAHGASDTQYF.

The rearrangement uses TRBV10-3 and TRBJ2-2, with D possibly TRBD1 on 5 matching bases. CDR1 is ENHRY and CDR2 is SYGVKD in the germline V gene. Trimming removed 3 bases at V and 2 bases at J, with 13 bases between. This CDR3 spans 16 amino acids. In DNA form, the CDR3 reads TGTGCCATCAGTGATTTTGGGGCCATAAACACCGGGGAGCTGTTTTTT. Encoded protein: CAISDFGAINTGELFF.

The chain uses TRBV6-6 and TRBJ1-2, with TRBD1 matching 8 bases. Trimming took 4 bases from V and 7 from J; bases not matched to a gene: 14. CDR1 is MNHNY and CDR2 is SVGAGI in the germline V gene (reference sequence). The CDR3 has 16 amino acids. The CDR3 nucleotides are TGTGCCAGCAGTTCCCTGGACAGGGTGAGAGTGGGTGGCTACACCTTC. It is translated as CASSSLDRVRVGGYTF.

As DNA, the CDR3 is TGTGCCAGCAGTGAAGAGACAGGGTTATCTGGAAACACCATATATTTT. It is translated as CASSEETGLSGNTIYF. The chain is built from TRBV6-1 and TRBJ1-3; 7 bases line up with TRBD1. Germline V CDR1 and CDR2: MNHNS, SASEGT. The junction had 4 bases not matched to a gene; V was cut back by 1 base and J by 1 base. The CDR3 covers 16 residues.

CDR3 DNA sequence: TGTGCCAGCAGTCAAGGGGTCTTCCCCTCCTACGAGCAGTACTTC. This codes for CASSQGVFPSYEQYF. The chain carries TRBV28 and TRBJ2-7; the D gene is possibly TRBD1 (5 bases). The CDR3 runs to 15 residues. The V gene lost 5 bases and the J gene lost 0 bases, with 14 bases spanning the gap. In germline, CDR1 is MDHEN, CDR2 SYDVKM.

The rearrangement joins TRBV5-4 to TRBJ2-7, with D perhaps matching TRBD1 (6 bases). From germline, CDR1 is SGHNT and CDR2 YYREEE (reference sequence). Trimming took 4 bases from V and 9 from J, leaving 26 bases between them. This CDR3 has 16 residues. CDR3 in DNA: TGTGCCAGCAGCCCTGAAGGGGGTCTAGAAAAACCCGGGCAGTACTTC. Its translation is CASSPEGGLEKPGQYF.

The V call is TRBV11-2, the J call TRBJ2-6, with D unclear. Germline V CDR1 and CDR2: SGHAT, FQNNGV. The length of the CDR3 is 16 residues. The V end lost 1 base, the J end lost 0 bases, and 7 bases lay between the germline ends. The CDR3 nucleotides read TGTGCCAGCAGCTTAGTGGGCCGCTCTGGGGCCAACGTCCTGACTTTC. Translation gives CASSLVGRSGANVLTF.